This is a list of T cell receptor beta chains from one sample in a study of OX40 agonist ivuxolimab in advanced cancers. Sequenced by immunoSEQ multiplex PCR; TCRdb stores in-frame clones only, minus some. The top ten hold approximately 2% of the sample, which has some 51,000 clones, around 77% seen once. Sequences were derived from CD4+ or CD8+ T cells sorted from blood, sampled in a trial of the OX40 agonist ivuxolimab. The receptors were gathered from an adult with an advanced solid tumor such as melanoma, head and neck, liver or kidney cancer. CDR3s include the opening cysteine and the closing phenylalanine or tryptophan. The order of the fields is J gene, V gene, clone size, CDR3 length, D gene, CDR3 protein. The D gene is left open where the match is weak. Size tells how often a clone was seen (once, few, many) or the class of an expanded clone, and some rows leave it out.

>TRBJ2-7|TRBV5-1|-|16|TRBD2
CASQMTSGSGAREQYF
>TRBJ2-3|TRBV9|once|15|-
CASSAQISSTDTQYF
>TRBJ2-4|TRBV12-5|-|17|-
CASGLVRTAVAKNIQYF
>TRBJ2-2|TRBV6-1|-|16|-
CASSEIPGLVVGELFF
>TRBJ2-1|TRBV28|-|15|TRBD1
CASSPGTGNYNEQFF
>TRBJ2-7|TRBV5-1|few|17|TRBD1
CASSRTEAGGESYEQYF
>TRBJ2-3|TRBV7-8|once|20|TRBD2
CASSLESSTSGRYRTDTQYF
>TRBJ2-1|TRBV27|-|18|TRBD2
CASSLSSGRASSYNEQFF
>TRBJ1-5|TRBV6-1|-|15|TRBD1
CASSDRTGGNQPQHF
>TRBJ2-1|TRBV9|-|12|-
CASSVGASEQFF
>TRBJ1-1|TRBV9|-|13|-
CASSVDHNTEAFF
>TRBJ1-4|TRBV6-6|-|13|-
CASTWDIPEKLFF
>TRBJ2-5|TRBV5-4|-|16|TRBD1
CASSPRTGRYQETQYF
>TRBJ1-5|TRBV6-5|-|13|TRBD1
CASSRTGDQPQHF
>TRBJ2-7|TRBV29-1|-|15|-
CSVAGSPLSSYEQYF
>TRBJ2-7|TRBV6-5|-|12|-
CASSYRMGEQYF
>TRBJ2-7|TRBV6-1|-|14|TRBD2
CASKEAGSSYEQYF
>TRBJ1-4|TRBV2|few|12|-
CAIQATNEKLFF
>TRBJ1-2|TRBV11-2|once|14|-
CASSVTGTGFGYTF
>TRBJ2-1|TRBV18|-|15|TRBD2
CASSPPGLAGGEQFF
>TRBJ1-2|TRBV5-4|-|14|-
CASRRGTRVYGYTF
>TRBJ1-5|TRBV19|-|16|-
CASSIGGKYSNQPQHF
>TRBJ1-2|TRBV4-1|-|14|TRBD1
CASSQGQGGSGYTF
>TRBJ2-1|TRBV5-4|-|13|-
CASSSGLTNEQFF
>TRBJ1-2|TRBV28|few|14|-
CASGRGGSIGGYTF
>TRBJ2-3|TRBV11-1|-|14|-
CASSLGGSQDTQYF
>TRBJ1-6|TRBV25-1|-|13|-
CASSAQINSPLHF
>TRBJ2-7|TRBV29-1|-|13|TRBD1
CSASTGSSYEQYF
>TRBJ2-1|TRBV6-5|-|13|-
CASSYGAYNEQFF
>TRBJ1-2|TRBV19|-|12|-
CASRGSTWGYTF
>TRBJ2-3|TRBV6-1|-|15|-
CASSESIQATDTQYF
>TRBJ2-2|TRBV19|-|16|TRBD2
CASSIPGTSDTGELFF
>TRBJ2-2|TRBV6-1|-|15|TRBD2
CASSILAGGSGELFF
>TRBJ1-1|TRBV20-1|-|11|-
CSAPRNTEAFF
>TRBJ1-5|TRBV19|-|14|-
CASSTGGFGQPQHF
>TRBJ2-6|TRBV10-3|-|17|TRBD1
CAISTRDRISGANVLTF
>TRBJ2-5|TRBV2|-|18|TRBD2
CASRKRTFGGRASETQYF
>TRBJ2-1|TRBV7-8|-|18|TRBD2
CASSLEVVWSSGDNEQFF
>TRBJ2-7|TRBV4-1|-|16|-
CASSQGSLARVYEQYF
>TRBJ1-1|TRBV7-3|-|14|TRBD1
CASSLTGLNTEAFF